The rows below give T cell receptor beta chains drawn from one sample of a study of blood T cells in healthy people across ages. One entry per CDR3 protein results from TCRdb running MiXCR on the 5' RACE reads. This sample has 1.5 million to 2 million distinct CDR3 sequences, with 28% found just once. Sequenced sample: blood. Every receptor here comes from a young woman in good health. Both conserved end residues are part of each CDR3. D genes are given only for firm matches. Size is omitted from some rows. Given values are once, few, many or a class for expanded clones.

cdr3_aa cdr3_nt d_call v_call clone_size j_call
CSAIAIRRVQDTQYF TGCAGTGCTATAGCTATTAGGCGGGTCCAAGATACCCAGTACTTC . TRBV20-1 . TRBJ2-5
CASSQGGTSGYNEQFF TGCGCCAGCAGCCAAGGCGGGACTAGCGGGTACAATGAGCAGTTCTTC TRBD2 TRBV4-1 few TRBJ2-1
CASSLQVSNTEAFF TGTGCCAGCAGCTTACAGGTCTCGAACACTGAAGCTTTCTTT . TRBV7-2 . TRBJ1-1
CASSPGQRLSGNTIYF TGTGCCAGCAGCCCTGGACAGCGCCTCTCTGGAAACACCATATATTTT . TRBV6-6 . TRBJ1-3
CSARDWASGRTETQYF TGCAGTGCTAGAGACTGGGCTAGCGGGAGGACAGAGACCCAGTACTTC TRBD2 TRBV20-1 . TRBJ2-5
CSVDKGVWGYTF TGCAGCGTTGATAAAGGGGTTTGGGGCTACACCTTC . TRBV29-1 few TRBJ1-2
CAASDATGSQETQYF TGTGCCGCCAGTGACGCAACAGGGTCCCAAGAGACCCAGTACTTC . TRBV24-1 few TRBJ2-5
CASSPNTNTEAFF TGCGCCAGCAGCCCCAATACGAACACTGAAGCTTTCTTT . TRBV5-1 few TRBJ1-1
CASGLPLAGDFFIFHEQYF TGTGCTAGTGGTTTGCCCCTAGCGGGAGACTTTTTTATCTTCCACGAGCAGTACTTC TRBD2 TRBV12-5 . TRBJ2-7
CASSSRGTGDQPQHF TGTGCCAGCAGTTCCCGAGGGACAGGGGATCAGCCCCAGCATTTT TRBD1 TRBV6-5 few TRBJ1-5
CASSPQGEGPYEQYF TGTGCCAGCAGTCCCCAGGGGGAGGGACCCTACGAGCAGTACTTC . TRBV6-4 few TRBJ2-7
CSASPRQETQYF TGCAGTGCTAGTCCTAGGCAAGAGACCCAGTACTTC . TRBV20-1 many TRBJ2-5
CASSGTERYGYTF TGTGCCAGCAGTGGGACAGAGAGATATGGCTACACCTTC TRBD1 TRBV28 . TRBJ1-2
CSARRRLAGRGEQYF TGCAGTGCTAGAAGACGACTAGCGGGAAGGGGGGAGCAGTACTTC TRBD2 TRBV20-1 . TRBJ2-5
CASSLDGAGGVFPQYF TGCGCCAGCAGCTTGGATGGAGCAGGGGGCGTTTTCCCCCAGTACTTC TRBD1 TRBV5-1 few TRBJ2-5
CASSTQAVSYEQYF TGTGCCAGCAGCACCCAGGCCGTTTCCTACGAGCAGTACTTC . TRBV9 . TRBJ2-7
CATWTGGSYNEQYF TGTGCCACCTGGACAGGGGGCTCCTACAATGAGCAGTACTTC TRBD1 TRBV10-3 . TRBJ2-7
CASRLTGPSSPQHF TGTGCCAGCAGATTGACAGGGCCTTCTTCGCCCCAGCATTTT TRBD1 TRBV28 . TRBJ1-5
CASSQTTSGRATETQYF TGCGCCAGCAGCCAAACGACTAGCGGGAGGGCAACAGAGACCCAGTACTTC TRBD2 TRBV4-3 . TRBJ2-5
CASSSYRDSADTQYF TGTGCCAGCAGCTCCTACCGGGACTCGGCAGATACGCAGTATTTT . TRBV7-3 . TRBJ2-3
CASSFGLAGATHTQYF TGTGCCAGCAGCTTCGGACTAGCGGGGGCCACCCATACGCAGTATTTT TRBD2 TRBV7-2 . TRBJ2-3
CASSLAGTATANTGELFF TGCGCCAGCAGCTTGGCCGGGACAGCAACCGCGAACACCGGGGAGCTGTTTTTT TRBD1 TRBV5-1 . TRBJ2-2
CATSSGQGNSYEQYF TGTGCCACCAGTTCGGGACAGGGGAACTCCTACGAGCAGTACTTC TRBD1 TRBV24-1 . TRBJ2-7
CATRDRANTEAFF TGTGCCACCAGAGACAGGGCAAACACTGAAGCTTTCTTT TRBD1 TRBV15 few TRBJ1-1
CASSLDLAGTLKTQYF TGCGCCAGCAGCTTGGACCTAGCGGGGACCCTTAAGACCCAGTACTTC TRBD2 TRBV5-1 . TRBJ2-5
CASSLERGMGGYTF TGTGCCAGCAGCTTGGAACGGGGTATGGGCGGCTACACCTTC . TRBV5-5 few TRBJ1-2